The next 22 T cell receptor beta chains were all read from a single sample in a study of STAT5B mutations in CD4+ large granular lymphocyte leukemia. Measured with immunoSEQ multiplex PCR; TCRdb has only the in-frame clones, and not every one. This table holds more than 7,500 clones, approximately 83% found once. Input material: PBMCs. The receptors were gathered from a man aged 55 to 70 with CD4+ T-cell large granular lymphocyte leukemia.

This clone was recorded only once. The gene calls are TRBV7-2 and TRBJ2-1; possible D gene TRBD2, 5 bases. CDR1 is SGHTA, CDR2 FQGNSA, per germline. Trimming took off 1 base at V and 7 bases at J, with 5 bases between the two ends. The CDR3 spans 12 residues. The CDR3 sequence: CASSLVANEQFF. Written as DNA, the CDR3 is TGTGCCAGCAGCTTAGTAGCGAATGAGCAGTTCTTC.

The rearrangement uses TRBV27 and TRBJ2-7, with D tentatively TRBD1 (6 bases). Germline CDR1 reads MNHEY; CDR2 reads SMNVEV (reference sequence). CDR3 length: 14 amino acids. The V end was cut by 6 bases, the J end by 7 bases, with 19 bases between. CDR3 coding DNA: TGTGCCAGCAGGCCTACCGGGACACTAGTGGAGCAGTACTTC. Its protein is CASRPTGTLVEQYF.

This clone was observed a few times. The rearrangement uses TRBV5-1 and TRBJ1-1; D is unresolved. The V gene's germline CDR1 is SGHRS and CDR2 YFSETQ. V was pared by 0 bases and J by 3 bases, with 9 bases between. The CDR3 length is 14 residues. For the CDR3, the DNA is TGCGCCAGCAGCTTGGCCGGCGGTTACACTGAAGCTTTCTTT. This encodes CASSLAGGYTEAFF.

The rearrangement joins TRBV15 to TRBJ2-3; unclear D gene. The CDR3 sequence is 14 residues long. Germline V CDR1 and CDR2: LNHNV, YYDKDF (reference sequence). V was shortened by 3 bases and J by 1 base, with 8 bases between the two germline ends. DNA for the CDR3: TGTGCCACCAGCAGGGGCACTCGCACAGATACGCAGTATTTT. Encoded protein: CATSRGTRTDTQYF.

The chain links TRBV19 to TRBJ1-3; 9 bases are a match to TRBD1. The CDR3 is 17 residues long. V was pared by 3 bases and J by 0 bases, with 6 bases of the junction left unmatched. Germline V gene lookup returns CDR1 LNHDA and CDR2 SQIVND (reference sequence). The CDR3 DNA follows: TGTGCCAGTAGTATGGAGGGGACAGGGAGCTCTGGAAACACCATATATTTT. It specifies CASSMEGTGSSGNTIYF.

The rearrangement uses TRBV7-2 and TRBJ1-3; perhaps TRBD1 as D (6 bases). V gave up 5 bases and J gave up 0 bases, with 17 bases separating them. This CDR3 has 17 amino acids. CDR1 is SGHTA and CDR2 is FQGNSA in the germline V gene. The CDR3 here is CASSQGQTGLSGNTIYF. CDR3 in DNA: TGTGCCAGCAGCCAAGGACAGACGGGGCTCTCTGGAAACACCATATATTTT.

The V call is TRBV5-6, the J call TRBJ1-5, with D hard to call. Trimming cost V 4 bases and J 0 bases, with 5 bases left between them. This CDR3 has 13 residues. Germline CDR1 and CDR2: SGHDT and YYEEEE. The CDR3 DNA reads as TGTGCCAGCAGCATTAATAGCAATCAGCCCCAGCATTTT. Translated, it gives CASSINSNQPQHF.

The chain employs TRBV10-3 and TRBJ1-5; TRBD1 matches 8 bases. V dropped 6 bases and J dropped 11; count of bases not matched to a gene: 12. From germline, CDR1 is ENHRY and CDR2 SYGVKD. The CDR3 covers 14 residues. CDR3 coding DNA: TGTGCCATCAGCGAGGGACAGGCCCGAGAGGCCCAGCATTTT. This translates into CAISEGQAREAQHF.

The chain uses TRBV5-6 and TRBJ1-5; possible D gene TRBD1, 6 bases. The CDR3 has 14 residues. Between the trimmed V and J ends, which lost 0 bases and 7 bases, there was a span of 11 bases. Germline V CDR1 and CDR2: SGHDT, YYEEEE. The CDR3 reads CASSLAARGQPQHF. CDR3 bases: TGTGCCAGCAGCTTGGCGGCCAGGGGACAGCCCCAGCATTTT.

This clone was observed a handful of times. The CDR3 bases are TGTGCCAGCAGTTTGAACAGGAAAGGGAACGAGCAGTACTTC. Residues: CASSLNRKGNEQYF. The chain carries TRBV27 and TRBJ2-7; D is possibly TRBD1 (5 bases). Trimming removed 3 bases at V and 5 bases at J, with 14 bases between. This CDR3 spans 14 amino acids. Germline CDR1 reads MNHEY; CDR2 reads SMNVEV (reference sequence).

The chain joins TRBV6-5 to TRBJ1-5; D is uncertain. Germline values: CDR1 MNHEY, CDR2 SVGAGI. The CDR3 sequence is 13 residues long. The V and J ends lost 0 bases and 5 bases respectively, with 5 bases between them. The DNA for the CDR3 is TGTGCCAGCAGTTACTCGAAGGATCAGCCCCAGCATTTT. It encodes CASSYSKDQPQHF.

The chain joins TRBV6-5 to TRBJ2-1; TRBD2 agrees at 7 bases. V lost 3 bases to trimming and J lost 8 bases; unmatched junction nucleotides: 10. Looked up from germline, CDR1 is MNHEY and CDR2 is SVGAGI. CDR3 size: 15 residues. DNA for the CDR3: TGTGCCAGCAGTTATGATGGACTAGAGTTGTATGAGCAGTTCTTC. This gives the protein CASSYDGLELYEQFF.

The chain combines TRBV4-2 with TRBJ2-1; TRBD2 matches at 9 bases. Germline assignment: CDR1 LGHNA and CDR2 YNFKEQ. V was pared by 0 bases and J by 9 bases, with 12 bases of the junction left unmatched. The CDR3 spans 17 residues. The CDR3 sequence is CASSQEVMAGGMGEQFF. Written as DNA, the CDR3 is TGTGCCAGCAGCCAAGAGGTCATGGCGGGAGGGATGGGTGAGCAGTTCTTC.

This clone appeared once. J is TRBJ2-1 and V is TRBV18, with TRBD1 as a possible D gene (6 bases). The CDR3 has 14 amino acids. V lost 3 bases and J lost 3, with 9 bases in between. The V gene's germline CDR1 is KGHSH and CDR2 LQKENI. CDR3 in DNA: TGTGCCAGCTCACCGGGGGCAGGCTACAATGAGCAGTTCTTC. It encodes CASSPGAGYNEQFF.

The rearrangement links TRBV27 to TRBJ2-3; TRBD1 is a possible D gene (6 bases). Trimming cost V 7 bases and J 4 bases, with 12 bases left between them. CDR3 length: 13 amino acids. Germline V gene lookup returns CDR1 MNHEY and CDR2 SMNVEV (reference sequence). The DNA for the CDR3 is TGTGCCAGCATGAGGGGGTTCGCAGATACGCAGTATTTT. Translated: CASMRGFADTQYF.

This chain links TRBV7-3 with TRBJ2-5; 11 positions agree with TRBD2. J was trimmed by 2 bases and V by 4 bases; bases with no gene match: 3. The CDR3 contains 15 residues. Germline values: CDR1 SGHTA, CDR2 FQGTGA. The CDR3 protein is CASSSGLAAQETQYF. The DNA for the CDR3 is TGTGCCAGCAGCTCGGGACTAGCGGCACAAGAGACCCAGTACTTC.

Concerning this clone itself: One end of the junction is discordant with germline, which a read error may explain. The J gene is TRBJ1-1, the V gene TRBV7-7; perhaps TRBD1 as D (5 bases). The CDR3 consists of 13 residues. Germline CDR1 reads SSHAT; CDR2 reads FNYEAQ (reference sequence). CDR3 nucleotides: TGTGCTAGCAGCTTAGTCGATGGGGGGGAAGCTTTCTTT. It specifies CASSLVDGGEAFF.

J is TRBJ1-1 and V is TRBV4-1, with TRBD1 identical over 7 bases. V was pared by 1 base and J by 6 bases, with 11 bases of the junction left unmatched. CDR1 and CDR2 (germline): MGHRA, YSYEKL. The CDR3 contains 16 residues. The CDR3 nucleotides read TGCGCCAGCAGCCAAGGCGAGACAGGGATAAACGCTGAAGCTTTCTTT. As protein: CASSQGETGINAEAFF.

V and J are TRBV14 and TRBJ1-4; no clear D. CDR1 is SGHDN, CDR2 FVKESK, per germline. This CDR3 is built from 15 residues. V was trimmed by 1 base and J by 2 bases, leaving 8 bases between them. CDR3 DNA: TGTGCCAGCAGCCAAGGAGGGTTTACTAATGAAAAACTGTTTTTT. It yields the protein CASSQGGFTNEKLFF.

The chain uses TRBV28 and TRBJ1-4; TRBD1 matches 9 bases. This CDR3 region has 15 residues. Germline V gene sequence: CDR1 MDHEN, CDR2 SYDVKM. V lost 5 bases, J lost 5 bases, and 6 bases stayed unmatched. This CDR3 reads CASSLMTGGNEKLFF. CDR3 bases: TGTGCCAGCAGTCTCATGACAGGGGGGAATGAAAAACTGTTTTTT.

The table lists this clone with a few counts. The CDR3 sequence: CASSPSVNQPQHF. For the CDR3, the DNA is TGTGCCAGCTCACCTTCGGTCAATCAGCCCCAGCATTTT. The V and J genes are TRBV18 and TRBJ1-5; D unclear. V lost 3 bases, J lost 3 bases, and 6 bases lay in between. Germline-derived CDR1 and CDR2 are KGHSH and LQKENI. There are 13 residues in the CDR3.

This chain links TRBV7-9 with TRBJ2-7; the match to TRBD1 covers 7 bases. The V gene end was trimmed by 5 bases and the J gene end by 0 bases; junction bases not matched to a gene: 13. Germline V gene sequence: CDR1 SEHNR, CDR2 FQNEAQ (reference sequence). The CDR3 length is 17 residues. This CDR3 is CASSQETGPHPSYEQYF. The CDR3 nucleotides read TGTGCCAGCAGCCAAGAGACAGGGCCGCATCCCTCCTACGAGCAGTACTTC.